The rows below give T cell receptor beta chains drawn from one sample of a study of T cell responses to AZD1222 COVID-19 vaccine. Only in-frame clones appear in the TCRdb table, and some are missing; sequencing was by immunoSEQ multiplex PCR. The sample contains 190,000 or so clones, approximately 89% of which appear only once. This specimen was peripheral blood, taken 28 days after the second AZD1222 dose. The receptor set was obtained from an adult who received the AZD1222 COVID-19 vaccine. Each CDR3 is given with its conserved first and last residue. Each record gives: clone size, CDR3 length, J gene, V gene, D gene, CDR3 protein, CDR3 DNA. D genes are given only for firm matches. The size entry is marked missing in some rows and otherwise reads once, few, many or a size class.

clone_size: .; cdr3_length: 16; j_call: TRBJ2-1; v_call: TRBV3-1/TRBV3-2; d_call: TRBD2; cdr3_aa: CASSPLGGGAYNEQFF; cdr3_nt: TGTGCCAGCAGCCCTCTGGGCGGGGGTGCCTACAATGAGCAGTTCTTC
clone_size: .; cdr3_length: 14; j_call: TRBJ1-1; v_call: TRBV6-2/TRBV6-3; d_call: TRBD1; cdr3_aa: CASSYGQGTTEAFF; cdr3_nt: TGTGCCAGCAGTTATGGACAGGGGACCACTGAAGCTTTCTTT
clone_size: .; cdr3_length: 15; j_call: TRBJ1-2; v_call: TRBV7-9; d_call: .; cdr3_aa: CASSFSGAGSYGYTF; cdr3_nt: TGTGCCAGCAGCTTCTCAGGGGCGGGGAGCTATGGCTACACCTTC
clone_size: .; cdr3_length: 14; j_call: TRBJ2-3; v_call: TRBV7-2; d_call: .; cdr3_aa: CASSDRTGFYTQYF; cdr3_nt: TGTGCCAGCAGCGACCGGACGGGGTTCTATACGCAGTATTTT
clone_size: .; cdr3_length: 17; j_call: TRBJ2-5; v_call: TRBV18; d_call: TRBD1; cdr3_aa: CASSPNRRTGASETQYF; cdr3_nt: TGTGCCAGCTCACCTAATCGCAGGACAGGGGCTTCGGAGACCCAGTACTTC
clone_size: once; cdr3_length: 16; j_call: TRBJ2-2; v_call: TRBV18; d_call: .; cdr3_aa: CASSPGQAAYTGELFF; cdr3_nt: TGTGCCAGCTCACCAGGGCAGGCCGCGTACACCGGGGAGCTGTTTTTT
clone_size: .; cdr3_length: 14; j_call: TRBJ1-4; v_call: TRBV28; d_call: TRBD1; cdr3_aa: CASRSQGGNEKLFF; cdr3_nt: TGTGCCAGCAGATCACAGGGGGGTAATGAAAAACTGTTTTTT
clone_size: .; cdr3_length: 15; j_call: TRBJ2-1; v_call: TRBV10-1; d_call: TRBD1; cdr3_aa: CASSATGAGGDEQFF; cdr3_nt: TGCGCCAGCAGTGCAACAGGGGCTGGGGGCGATGAGCAGTTCTTC
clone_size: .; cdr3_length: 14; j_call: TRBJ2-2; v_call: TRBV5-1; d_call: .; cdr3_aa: CASSLGHLTGELFF; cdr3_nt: TGCGCCAGCAGCTTGGGGCATCTTACCGGGGAGCTGTTTTTT
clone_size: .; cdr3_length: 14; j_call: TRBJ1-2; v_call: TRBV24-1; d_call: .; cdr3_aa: CATTQGLHNYGYTF; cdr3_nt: TGTGCCACCACTCAGGGACTACATAACTATGGCTACACCTTC
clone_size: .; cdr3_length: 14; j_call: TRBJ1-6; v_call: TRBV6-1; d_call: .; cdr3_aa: CASSDHRDNAPLHF; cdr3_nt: TGTGCCAGCAGTGATCACCGGGACAACGCACCCCTCCACTTT
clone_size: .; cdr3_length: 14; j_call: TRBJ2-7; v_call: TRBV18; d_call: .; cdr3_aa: CASSPSAGMGEQYF; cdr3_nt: TGTGCCAGCTCACCCTCTGCCGGGATGGGGGAGCAGTACTTC
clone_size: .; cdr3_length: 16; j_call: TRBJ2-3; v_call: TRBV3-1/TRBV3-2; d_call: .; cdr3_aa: CASSPVGRSSTDTQYF; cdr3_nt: TGTGCCAGCAGTCCAGTGGGGCGGTCTAGCACAGATACGCAGTATTTT
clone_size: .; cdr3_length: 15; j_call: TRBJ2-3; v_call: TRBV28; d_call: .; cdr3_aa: CASKRIAHPTDTQYF; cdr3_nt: TGTGCCAGTAAGAGAATAGCGCATCCCACAGATACGCAGTATTTT